This TCR beta chain was obtained from a study of graft-versus-host responses after intestinal transplantation. As for the study in general: Recipients were all induced with anti-thymocyte globulin, then given tacrolimus and steroids for around 3 years.

The method was immunoSEQ multiplex PCR; TCRdb's version includes in-frame clones alone and lacks a portion of them. In the table there are roughly 110,000 clones, approximately 88% of which are singletons. The CDR3 covers 15 residues. Germline CDR1 reads SEHNR; CDR2 reads FQNEAQ (reference sequence). As to this clone: Its antigen is not identified.

This receptor was taken from a human donor who was the organ donor for an intestinal transplant. The chain uses TRBV7-9 and TRBJ2-5, with D possibly TRBD2 on 5 matching bases. Matching the DNA end better, TRBJ2-7 makes the J call doubtful. The sequenced sample was unstimulated CD4+ T cells sorted from spleen or lymph node cells, obtained before transplant. The DNA of the CDR3 is TGTGCCAGCAGCTTACCCCCGTCCGGGACCTACGAGCAGTACTTC. Translated, it gives CASSLPPSGTYEQYF.